This is a list of T cell receptor beta chains from one sample in a study of blood T cells in healthy people across ages. TCRdb used MiXCR to reprocess the 5' RACE reads, holding one entry per CDR3 protein. There are 1.4 million to 1.5 million distinct CDR3 sequences in the sample; about 40% occur only once, and roughly 7.7% lies in the top ten. Sample: blood. The receptors shown here come from a woman between 18 and 29 years old in good health. CDR3s include the opening cysteine and the closing phenylalanine or tryptophan. D genes are given only for firm matches. Expanded clones are given a class, and other clones once, few, many or no size at all.

size: few
D: TRBD1
J: TRBJ1-2
V: TRBV29-1
CDR3: CSVDKGQINYGYTF
DNA: TGCAGCGTCGATAAGGGACAGATTAACTATGGCTACACCTTC

size: -
D: TRBD1
J: TRBJ2-7
V: TRBV3-1
CDR3: CASSIQGGNEQYF
DNA: TGTGCCAGCAGCATACAGGGGGGCAACGAGCAGTACTTC

size: -
D: -
J: TRBJ1-2
V: TRBV30
CDR3: CAWRGRQEYYGYTF
DNA: TGTGCCTGGAGGGGGAGACAGGAGTACTATGGCTACACCTTC

size: -
D: TRBD1
J: TRBJ2-5
V: TRBV7-8
CDR3: CASSTQTGEAETQYF
DNA: TGTGCCAGCAGCACCCAGACAGGGGAGGCGGAGACCCAGTACTTC

size: -
D: TRBD1
J: TRBJ1-6
V: TRBV12-3/TRBV12-4
CDR3: CASSRSDRNSYNSPLHF
DNA: TGTGCCAGCAGCCGATCGGACAGGAATTCCTATAATTCACCCCTCCACTTT

size: few
D: -
J: TRBJ1-6
V: TRBV28
CDR3: CASSLSGAPGSPLHF
DNA: TGTGCCAGCAGTTTATCTGGGGCGCCGGGTTCACCCCTCCACTTT

size: -
D: -
J: TRBJ2-1
V: TRBV30
CDR3: CALAGETRSDEQFF
DNA: TGTGCCTTGGCTGGGGAGACTAGGAGCGATGAGCAGTTCTTC

size: -
D: -
J: TRBJ1-2
V: TRBV3-1
CDR3: CASNHAWGGYGYTF
DNA: TGTGCCAGCAACCATGCCTGGGGGGGCTATGGCTACACCTTC

size: few
D: -
J: TRBJ2-1
V: TRBV12-1
CDR3: CASSSKVRALNEQFF
DNA: TGTGCCAGCAGCTCCAAAGTACGGGCCCTCAATGAGCAGTTCTTC

size: -
D: TRBD2
J: TRBJ2-3
V: TRBV5-4
CDR3: CASSLKRGGTDTQYF
DNA: TGTGCCAGCAGCTTGAAACGGGGGGGCACAGATACGCAGTATTTT

size: -
D: TRBD2
J: TRBJ2-3
V: TRBV6-6
CDR3: CASSDPLAGGLDTQYF
DNA: TGTGCCAGCAGCGACCCCCTAGCGGGGGGCTTAGATACGCAGTATTTT

size: once
D: -
J: TRBJ2-2
V: TRBV5-1
CDR3: CASSQLGGTVSAGELFF
DNA: TGCGCCAGCAGCCAACTTGGGGGGACTGTCTCGGCTGGGGAGCTGTTTTTT

size: few
D: -
J: TRBJ2-4
V: TRBV7-2
CDR3: CASSLGGSEIGKNIQYF
DNA: TGTGCCAGCAGCTTAGGAGGGAGTGAGATTGGCAAAAACATTCAGTACTTC

size: -
D: -
J: TRBJ2-1
V: TRBV7-2
CDR3: CASSLMVQPRYEQFF
DNA: TGTGCCAGCAGCTTAATGGTCCAGCCGCGGTATGAGCAGTTCTTC

size: -
D: -
J: TRBJ2-5
V: TRBV25-1
CDR3: CASSGAAQGTQYF
DNA: TGTGCCAGCAGTGGGGCAGCTCAAGGGACCCAGTACTTC

size: -
D: TRBD2
J: TRBJ2-3
V: TRBV30
CDR3: CAWSSPGLADPSTDTQYF
DNA: TGTGCCTGGAGTTCACCGGGACTAGCGGACCCTAGCACAGATACGCAGTATTTT

size: few
D: -
J: TRBJ2-3
V: TRBV4-1
CDR3: CASSQGAGVWGTDTQYF
DNA: TGCGCCAGCAGCCAAGGCGCAGGGGTTTGGGGCACAGATACGCAGTATTTT

size: -
D: TRBD1
J: TRBJ2-5
V: TRBV29-1
CDR3: CSAAGTGGRTQYF
DNA: TGCAGCGCAGCCGGGACAGGGGGCAGGACCCAGTACTTC

size: few
D: TRBD1
J: TRBJ2-1
V: TRBV7-6
CDR3: CASSPGTGRGSGGNEQFF
DNA: TGTGCCAGCAGCCCGGGGACAGGGAGAGGGTCGGGGGGCAATGAGCAGTTCTTC

size: -
D: TRBD2
J: TRBJ2-1
V: TRBV20-1
CDR3: CSAGLEASGGGYEQFF
DNA: TGCAGTGCTGGCCTAGAAGCTAGCGGGGGAGGGTATGAGCAGTTCTTC

size: -
D: -
J: TRBJ1-1
V: TRBV6-1
CDR3: CASSERLGGGGINTEAFF
DNA: TGTGCCAGCAGTGAACGTCTTGGAGGTGGCGGGATTAACACTGAAGCTTTCTTT

size: few
D: TRBD1
J: TRBJ1-2
V: TRBV5-1
CDR3: CASSFDREDGYTF
DNA: TGCGCCAGCAGCTTTGACAGGGAGGATGGCTACACCTTC

size: -
D: TRBD1
J: TRBJ1-2
V: TRBV20-1
CDR3: CSASLGTGLVAVGYGYTF
DNA: TGCAGTGCTAGTCTTGGGACAGGGTTAGTGGCGGTGGGCTATGGCTACACCTTC

size: once
D: TRBD1
J: TRBJ2-3
V: TRBV6-1
CDR3: CASSKTGTGVSGTDTQYF
DNA: TGTGCCAGCAGCAAAACCGGGACAGGGGTTTCGGGCACAGATACGCAGTATTTT

size: many
D: -
J: TRBJ2-7
V: TRBV4-1
CDR3: CASSQVDEQYF
DNA: TGTGCCAGCAGCCAAGTGGACGAGCAGTACTTC

size: once
D: -
J: TRBJ2-7
V: TRBV30
CDR3: CAWSVQDPRQQYF
DNA: TGTGCCTGGAGTGTACAGGACCCCCGGCAGCAGTACTTC

size: -
D: -
J: TRBJ1-2
V: TRBV9
CDR3: CASSVVQGGYTF
DNA: TGTGCCAGCAGCGTAGTGCAGGGCGGCTACACCTTC

size: -
D: -
J: TRBJ2-5
V: TRBV7-9
CDR3: CASSFAGTETQYF
DNA: TGTGCCAGCAGCTTCGCGGGAACAGAGACCCAGTACTTC

size: -
D: -
J: TRBJ2-1
V: TRBV6-1
CDR3: CASRTAGSQFF
DNA: TGTGCCAGCCGGACAGCGGGGAGCCAGTTCTTC

size: -
D: TRBD2
J: TRBJ2-7
V: TRBV7-2
CDR3: CASSFGTSGTGEQYF
DNA: TGTGCCAGCAGCTTCGGGACTAGCGGGACCGGCGAGCAGTACTTC

size: -
D: -
J: TRBJ1-1
V: TRBV27
CDR3: CASSLSARSRLNTEAFF
DNA: TGTGCCAGCAGTTTATCGGCTAGAAGTCGGCTGAACACTGAAGCTTTCTTT

size: -
D: -
J: TRBJ1-1
V: TRBV29-1
CDR3: CSVGFGVTNTEAFF
DNA: TGCAGCGTTGGATTTGGTGTCACGAACACTGAAGCTTTCTTT

size: -
D: -
J: TRBJ2-7
V: TRBV27
CDR3: CASGPLTEGAGYSYEQYF
DNA: TGTGCCAGCGGGCCTCTTACGGAGGGGGCGGGCTACTCCTACGAGCAGTACTTC

size: -
D: TRBD1
J: TRBJ1-2
V: TRBV18
CDR3: CASSPITGQGVYGYTF
DNA: TGTGCCAGCTCACCAATTACCGGACAGGGAGTATATGGCTACACCTTC

size: -
D: TRBD2
J: TRBJ2-7
V: TRBV20-1
CDR3: CSASGGRGGYEQYF
DNA: TGCAGTGCTTCCGGAGGGCGGGGGGGCTACGAGCAGTACTTC

size: -
D: -
J: TRBJ2-7
V: TRBV28
CDR3: CASGQGVQYF
DNA: TGTGCCAGCGGTCAGGGTGTTCAGTACTTC

size: -
D: TRBD2
J: TRBJ2-3
V: TRBV4-2
CDR3: CASSQEAGGPTDTQYF
DNA: TGTGCCAGCAGCCAAGAGGCGGGGGGGCCGACAGATACGCAGTATTTT

size: few
D: -
J: TRBJ2-5
V: TRBV4-1
CDR3: CASSQWQKETQYF
DNA: TGCGCCAGCAGCCAATGGCAGAAAGAGACCCAGTACTTC

size: few
D: TRBD2
J: TRBJ2-5
V: TRBV7-8
CDR3: CASSAFSLAVKETQYF
DNA: TGTGCCAGCAGCGCGTTCAGCCTAGCGGTCAAAGAGACCCAGTACTTC

size: -
D: -
J: TRBJ1-1
V: TRBV10-3
CDR3: CAIGGWNTEAFF
DNA: TGTGCCATCGGGGGGTGGAACACTGAAGCTTTCTTT